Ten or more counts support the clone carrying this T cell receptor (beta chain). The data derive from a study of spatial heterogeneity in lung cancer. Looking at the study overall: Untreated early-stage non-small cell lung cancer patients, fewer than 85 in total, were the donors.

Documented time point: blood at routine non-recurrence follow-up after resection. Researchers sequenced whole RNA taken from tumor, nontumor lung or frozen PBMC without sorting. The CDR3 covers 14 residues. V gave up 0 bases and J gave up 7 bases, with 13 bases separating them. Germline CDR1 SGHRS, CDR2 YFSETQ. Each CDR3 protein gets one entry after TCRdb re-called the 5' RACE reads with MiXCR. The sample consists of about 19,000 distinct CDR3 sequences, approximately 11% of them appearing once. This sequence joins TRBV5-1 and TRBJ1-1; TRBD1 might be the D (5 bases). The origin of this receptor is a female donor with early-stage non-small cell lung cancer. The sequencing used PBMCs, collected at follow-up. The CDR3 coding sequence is TGCGCCAGCAGCTTGGGAGCCTTGGGGGGTGAAGCTTTCTTT. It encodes CASSLGALGGEAFF.